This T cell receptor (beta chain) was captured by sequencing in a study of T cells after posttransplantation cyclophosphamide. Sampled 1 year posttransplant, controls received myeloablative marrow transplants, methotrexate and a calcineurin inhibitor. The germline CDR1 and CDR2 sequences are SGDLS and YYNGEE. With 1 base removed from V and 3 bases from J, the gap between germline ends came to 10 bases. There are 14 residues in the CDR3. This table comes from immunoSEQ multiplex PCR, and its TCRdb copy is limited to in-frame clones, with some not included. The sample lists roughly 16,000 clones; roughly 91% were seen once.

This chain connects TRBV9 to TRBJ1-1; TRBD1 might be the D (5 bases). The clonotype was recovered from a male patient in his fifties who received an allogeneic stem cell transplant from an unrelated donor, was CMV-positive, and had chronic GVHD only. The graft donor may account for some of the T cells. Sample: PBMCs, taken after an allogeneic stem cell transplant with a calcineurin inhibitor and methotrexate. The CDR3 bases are TGTGCCAGCAGCGTATCAGGGAGGGACACTGAAGCTTTCTTT. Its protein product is CASSVSGRDTEAFF.